The text below deals with one T cell receptor (beta chain). The data belong to a study of control samples from healthy donors and cancer patients. Libraries were prepared by immunoSEQ multiplex PCR; TCRdb keeps only in-frame clonotypes and omits some of them. In the table there are about 20,000 clones, more than 70% of which are singletons. The sequenced material came from PBMCs. The sequence was collected from a woman aged 60-70 years with head and neck cancer.

In DNA, the CDR3 is TGTGCCAGCAGTCCTGGACAGAACTATGGCTACACCTTC. Translated, it gives CASSPGQNYGYTF. The J gene is TRBJ1-2, the V gene TRBV6-5, with D tentatively TRBD1 (6 bases). The CDR3 sequence is 13 residues long. Germline values: CDR1 MNHEY, CDR2 SVGAGI. V lost 5 bases, J lost 2 bases, and 9 bases lay in between.